One and the same sample provided the 13 T cell receptor beta chains below, sequenced in a study of a mutant IDH1 vaccine in newly diagnosed glioma. Time point in this sample: baseline, week 1 (first vaccination visit). Treatment of the sample: pre-vaccination baseline after standard-of-care therapy. Clones were read by immunoSEQ multiplex PCR, and TCRdb kept only the in-frame ones, dropping some. Among some 38,000 clones, around 82% were seen once, and the ten largest hold just over 9%. The specimen comprised PBMCs, sampled from a glioma patient treated with radiotherapy, temozolomide or both. These receptor sequences come from a man between 35 and 55 years old with glioma. Some clones in this sample may be carry-over from other donors' samples.

This clone was picked up a small number of times. This rearrangement joins TRBV6-5 to TRBJ2-7; 9 bases agree with TRBD1. Germline CDR1 reads MNHEY; CDR2 reads SVGAGI. The junction had 7 bases not matched to a gene; V was cut back by 7 bases and J by 3 bases. This CDR3 is 14 amino acids long. DNA of the CDR3: TGTGCCAGCACCCCCCCGGGACAGGGCTACGAGCAGTACTTC. It yields the protein CASTPPGQGYEQYF.

The chain combines TRBV7-8 with TRBJ1-1; D unclear. Germline V gene sequence: CDR1 SGHVS, CDR2 FQNEAQ. The V gene lost 1 base and the J gene lost 0 bases, with 9 bases spanning the gap. This CDR3 region has 15 residues. The CDR3 reads CASSLVRQVNTEAFF. CDR3 nucleotides: TGTGCCAGCAGCTTAGTGAGGCAGGTGAACACTGAAGCTTTCTTT.

The V call is TRBV5-1, the J call TRBJ2-7, with D possibly TRBD1 on 6 matching bases. Deletions cut 0 bases from V and 3 bases from J, with 10 bases between. Germline-derived CDR1 and CDR2 are SGHRS and YFSETQ. The CDR3 contains 14 residues. The CDR3 DNA sequence: TGCGCCAGCAGCTTGGGCAGGGGAGTCTACGAGCAGTACTTC. This codes for CASSLGRGVYEQYF.

The chain is built from TRBV2 and TRBJ1-2; D gene uncertain. The V and J ends lost 0 bases and 8 bases respectively, with 7 bases between them. The CDR3 is 12 amino acids. CDR1 SNHLY and CDR2 FYNNEI come from the germline V gene. The CDR3 reads CASSEAGGGYTF. CDR3 DNA: TGTGCCAGCAGTGAAGCTGGCGGCGGCTACACCTTC.

The chain is built from TRBV14 and TRBJ2-7; weak D call: TRBD2 (6 bases). This CDR3 is built from 15 residues. Trimming took 3 bases from V and 4 from J, leaving 16 bases between them. Germline V CDR1 and CDR2: SGHDN, FVKESK. The CDR3 loop reads CASSHRRDGGYEQYF. The CDR3 DNA reads TGTGCCAGCAGCCACAGAAGGGACGGAGGGTACGAGCAGTACTTC.

V gene TRBV9 combines with J gene TRBJ1-1, with no clear D. Trimming left V 1 base short and J 6 bases short, with 13 bases between. The CDR3 sequence is 14 residues long. Germline CDR1 SGDLS, CDR2 YYNGEE. CDR3 coding DNA: TGTGCCAGCAGCGTAAATGGTCTCGGCGCTGAAGCTTTCTTT. Protein sequence: CASSVNGLGAEAFF.

The CDR3 sequence: CASSDLPTNEKLFF. CDR3 coding DNA: TGTGCCAGCAGCGACCTACCAACTAATGAAAAACTGTTTTTT. The V call is TRBV6-5, the J call TRBJ1-4, with D unresolved. Trimming stripped 6 bases from V and 0 bases from J, with 8 bases between. CDR1 MNHEY and CDR2 SVGAGI come from the germline V gene. CDR3 length: 14 residues.

This rearrangement joins TRBV6-4 to TRBJ1-1; D is unresolved. The length of the CDR3 is 15 residues. Trimming removed 7 bases at V and 2 bases at J, with 17 bases between. Germline loops: CDR1 MRHNA, CDR2 SNTAGT. CDR3 sequence: CASTRDADGNTEAFF. The DNA for the CDR3 is TGTGCCAGCACGAGGGATGCAGACGGTAACACTGAAGCTTTCTTT.

The rearrangement links TRBV7-9 to TRBJ2-7; D may be TRBD1 (5 bases). The ends were cut back, 1 base at V and 6 bases at J, with 10 bases in the middle. Germline assignment: CDR1 SEHNR and CDR2 FQNEAQ (reference sequence). The CDR3 runs 13 residues. CDR3 residues: CASSLGAQAEQYF. The CDR3 DNA reads TGTGCCAGCAGCTTAGGGGCACAGGCCGAGCAGTACTTC.

The rearrangement joins TRBV4-3 to TRBJ1-6; TRBD1 matches 7 bases. Germline V gene sequence: CDR1 LGHNA, CDR2 YSLEER. The CDR3 contains 16 residues. The V gene end was trimmed by 0 bases and the J gene end by 8 bases; junction bases not matched to a gene: 7. The CDR3 is CASSQDRPGGHSPLHF. In DNA form, the CDR3 reads TGCGCCAGCAGCCAAGATCGGCCAGGGGGGCATTCACCCCTCCACTTT.

The chain combines TRBV5-4 with TRBJ2-5; D unresolved. Between the trimmed V and J ends, which lost 4 bases and 5 bases, there was a span of 12 bases. Germline lookup yields CDR1 SGHNT and CDR2 YYREEE (reference sequence). This CDR3 comprises 13 residues. CDR3: CASSTTISETQYF. The DNA of the CDR3 is TGTGCCAGCAGCACCACAATTAGTGAGACCCAGTACTTC.

This clone came up a few times. V is TRBV4-2 and J is TRBJ1-5; the D is unclear. Trimming took 0 bases from V and 4 from J, leaving 10 bases between them. The CDR3 consists of 15 residues. The germline CDR1 and CDR2 sequences are LGHNA and YNFKEQ. The CDR3 coding sequence is TGTGCCAGCAGCCAAGATGTCGAGGTGAATCAGCCCCAGCATTTT. The encoded protein is CASSQDVEVNQPQHF.

The chain is built from TRBV9 and TRBJ1-4; weak D call: TRBD1 (5 bases). V gave up 3 bases and J gave up 2 bases, with 11 bases separating them. Germline loops: CDR1 SGDLS, CDR2 YYNGEE. CDR3 length equals 15 residues. The CDR3 nucleotides read TGTGCCAGCAGCGCCTCCGGGGGGACTAATGAAAAACTGTTTTTT. It encodes CASSASGGTNEKLFF.